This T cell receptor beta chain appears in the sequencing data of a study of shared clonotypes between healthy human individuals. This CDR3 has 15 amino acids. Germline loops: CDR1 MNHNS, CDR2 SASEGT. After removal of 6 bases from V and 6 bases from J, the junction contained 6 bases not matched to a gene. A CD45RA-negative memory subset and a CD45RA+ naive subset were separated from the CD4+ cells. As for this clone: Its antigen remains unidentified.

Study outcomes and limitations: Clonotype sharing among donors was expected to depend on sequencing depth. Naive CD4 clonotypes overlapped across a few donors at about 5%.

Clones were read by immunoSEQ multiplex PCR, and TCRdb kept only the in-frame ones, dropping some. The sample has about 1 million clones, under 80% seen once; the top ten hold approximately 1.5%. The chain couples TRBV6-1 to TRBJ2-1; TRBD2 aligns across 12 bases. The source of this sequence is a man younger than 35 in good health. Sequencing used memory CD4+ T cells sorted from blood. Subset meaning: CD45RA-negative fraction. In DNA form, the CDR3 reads TGTGCCAGCAGCGAGACTAGCGGGGGACCCAATGAGCAGTTCTTC. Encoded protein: CASSETSGGPNEQFF.